Detailed here is one T cell receptor beta chain. What it recognizes is unknown. The data belong to a study of cytomegalovirus exposure and HLA in healthy donors. About the study: Approximately 180 million T cells yielded fewer than 120 million unique TCR beta sequences in earlier analysis. Findings of the study overall: It was approximately 150 TCR beta chains that were listed as cytomegalovirus-associated. As was reported, the HLA-A and HLA-B alleles of most subjects were accurately predicted from TCR beta sequences.

The CDR3 loop spans 12 amino acids. Germline CDR1 GTSNPN, CDR2 SVGIG (reference sequence). The V end lost 6 bases, the J end lost 1 base, and 9 bases lay between the germline ends. This cohort consisted of healthy bone marrow donors. Amplification used 60 Vbeta primers and 13 Jbeta primers. This table comes from immunoSEQ multiplex PCR, and its TCRdb copy is limited to in-frame clones, with some not included. The table records roughly 36,000 clones, approximately 80% of them present only once. The J gene is TRBJ1-1, the V gene TRBV30; D is possibly TRBD1 (6 bases). The specimen sequenced was PBMCs. The clonotype was recovered from a male donor in good health and CMV-seronegative. The CDR3 coding sequence is TGTGCCTGCTTAGGGGGGAACACTGAAGCTTTCTTT. It specifies CACLGGNTEAFF.